The rows below give T cell receptor beta chains drawn from one sample of a study of human T cells and chemical hapten exposure. Each CDR3 protein is one row after TCRdb ran MiXCR on the RACE reads. The sample has 85,000 to 100,000 distinct CDR3 sequences; around 12% are singletons. Sequencing was performed on whole blood, taken in connection with sensitization to the hapten diphenylcyclopropenone (DPC). These receptors were collected from a woman between 40 and 50 years old with alopecia areata. Some clones in this sample may be carry-over from other donors' samples. The CDR3 runs from the conserved cysteine through the conserved F or W. The order of the fields is V gene, clone size, D gene, J gene, CDR3 protein, CDR3 DNA. A D gene is named only where the DNA matches it firmly. Rows may omit the clone size; those that give it use once, few, many or a size class.

TRBV5-5,.,TRBD2,TRBJ2-5,CASSLARSSGQETQYF,TGTGCCAGCAGCTTGGCAAGGAGTAGCGGGCAAGAGACCCAGTACTTC
TRBV7-9,few,.,TRBJ2-2,CASRPDANTGELFF,TGTGCCAGCCGACCGGACGCGAACACCGGGGAGCTGTTTTTT
TRBV7-6,.,.,TRBJ1-1,CASSATTGPDTEAFF,TGTGCCAGCAGCGCCACGACAGGTCCGGACACTGAAGCTTTCTTT
TRBV12-3/TRBV12-4,.,.,TRBJ2-4,CASSLSWARAKNIQYF,TGTGCCAGCAGTTTAAGTTGGGCGAGGGCCAAAAACATTCAGTACTTC
TRBV12-3/TRBV12-4,.,.,TRBJ2-3,CASSFLASQYF,TGTGCCAGCAGTTTTCTAGCGTCGCAGTATTTT
TRBV4-3,.,TRBD1,TRBJ2-1,CASSQDSDGQGVYNEQFF,TGCGCCAGCAGCCAAGACAGTGACGGACAGGGGGTCTACAATGAGCAGTTCTTC
TRBV28,many,.,TRBJ2-2,CASSLGGRVTGELFF,TGTGCCAGCAGTTTGGGGGGGCGCGTCACCGGGGAGCTGTTTTTT
TRBV6-5,.,.,TRBJ2-7,CASSFRDGSGYEQYF,TGTGCCAGCAGTTTTCGGGACGGTAGTGGGTACGAGCAGTACTTC
TRBV27,many,.,TRBJ1-2,CASSLTAANYGYTF,TGTGCCAGCAGTTTAACGGCGGCCAACTATGGCTACACCTTC
TRBV12-3/TRBV12-4,few,.,TRBJ2-5,CASRGLPQETQYF,TGTGCCAGCAGAGGGCTCCCGCAAGAGACCCAGTACTTC
TRBV28,few,.,TRBJ2-3,CASYRDNWDTQYF,TGTGCCAGCTACCGGGACAACTGGGATACGCAGTATTTT
TRBV20-1,many,TRBD2,TRBJ2-1,CSASSSLTSGGYNEQFF,TGCAGTGCTTCCTCCAGTCTAACTAGCGGCGGCTACAATGAGCAGTTCTTC
TRBV10-3,many,TRBD1,TRBJ1-6,CAISDGQGNNSPLHF,TGTGCCATCAGCGACGGACAGGGAAATAATTCACCCCTCCACTTT
TRBV10-3,.,TRBD1,TRBJ2-1,CAISETGGPYNEQFF,TGTGCCATCAGCGAGACAGGGGGTCCCTACAATGAGCAGTTCTTC
TRBV25-1,many,.,TRBJ2-7,CASSAWGGQLYEQYF,TGTGCCAGCAGTGCCTGGGGGGGACAGCTCTACGAGCAGTACTTC
TRBV28,many,TRBD1,TRBJ2-7,CASSLPGTGDEQYF,TGTGCCAGCAGTCTGCCCGGGACAGGGGACGAGCAGTACTTC
TRBV18,few,.,TRBJ2-2,CASSPRESTGELFF,TGTGCCAGCTCGCCGAGGGAGTCCACCGGGGAGCTGTTTTTT
TRBV23-1,.,.,TRBJ2-1,CASSQPGSQFF,TGCGCCAGCAGTCAGCCCGGGAGTCAGTTCTTC
TRBV5-4,many,TRBD2,TRBJ2-2,CASSSGNSGSLRGELFF,TGTGCCAGCAGCTCGGGAAATAGCGGGAGCTTGCGAGGGGAGCTGTTTTTT
TRBV29-1,few,.,TRBJ2-7,CSVEVANRDYEQYF,TGCAGCGTTGAAGTTGCGAACAGGGACTACGAGCAGTACTTC
TRBV2,.,TRBD2,TRBJ2-1,CASRYLAGVFDEQFF,TGTGCCAGCCGGTATCTAGCGGGAGTTTTTGATGAGCAGTTCTTC
TRBV18,few,.,TRBJ2-5,CASSPAGETQYF,TGTGCCAGCTCACCGGCAGGGGAGACCCAGTACTTC
TRBV6-2/TRBV6-3,.,TRBD1,TRBJ2-2,CASLSNRGTGELFF,TGTGCCAGCCTTTCGAACAGGGGGACCGGGGAGCTGTTTTTT
TRBV5-1,few,TRBD2,TRBJ2-6,CASSFSPLSAGGSSGANVLTF,TGCGCCAGCAGCTTTAGCCCCTTGTCAGCGGGGGGTAGCTCTGGGGCCAACGTCCTGACTTTC